Detailed here is one TCR beta chain. What it binds is not known. The data derive from a study of radiation and T cells in renal cell carcinoma. Study as a whole: Nephrectomy followed 15 Gy stereotactic body radiation by 4 weeks. Findings and limits, study-wide: Baseline intratumoral clonotype presence is unknown without pretreatment biopsies. Top tumor clonotypes rose in blood 2 weeks post-radiation, then contracted.

The time point here: baseline pretreatment blood. The treatment denotes: 15 Gy SBRT to primary tumor, nephrectomy 4 weeks later. This renal cell carcinoma was of the clear cell type. The CDR3 contains 13 residues. The V gene lost 3 bases and the J gene lost 13 bases, with 13 bases spanning the gap. Germline V lookup: CDR1 MGHRA, CDR2 YSYEKL. Libraries were prepared by immunoSEQ multiplex PCR; TCRdb keeps only in-frame clonotypes and omits some of them. The sample has some 150,000 clones, 88% seen once; the top ten hold about 12%. The receptor comes from a woman aged 50 to 60 with renal cell carcinoma. V gene TRBV4-1 combines with J gene TRBJ1-6; D not resolved. The material was blood, obtained from a patient whose treatment included radiotherapy and nephrectomy. The CDR3 spells CASSHTVLPPLHF. The CDR3 nucleotides read TGCGCCAGCAGCCATACAGTTCTTCCTCCCCTCCACTTT.